Below are 30 T cell receptor beta chains sequenced from a single sample in a study of shared clonotypes between healthy human individuals. Clones were sequenced by immunoSEQ multiplex PCR, and TCRdb holds only the in-frame ones, with some missing. The top ten hold around 1.8% of the sample, which has approximately 700,000 clones, around 73% seen once. The sample consisted of memory CD4+ T cells sorted from blood. Described subset: CD45RA-negative fraction. Receptor source: a woman younger than 45 in good health.

This chain links TRBV25-1 with TRBJ1-1; D remains unclear. Trimming cost V 4 bases and J 9 bases, with 9 bases left between them. The CDR3 runs to 11 residues. Germline V gene sequence: CDR1 MGHDK, CDR2 SYGVNS. CDR3 sequence: CASSGANKAFF. In DNA form, the CDR3 reads TGTGCCAGCAGTGGGGCGAATAAAGCTTTCTTT.

This chain joins TRBV12-2 and TRBJ1-2. TRBV12-2 has pseudogene status. This CDR3 region has 15 residues. CDR3 sequence reads: CASRSRSVSNYGYTF. CDR3 coding DNA: TGTGCAAGTCGCTCCCGGAGTGTCTCTAACTATGGCTACACCTTC.

The chain uses TRBV11-2 and TRBJ1-2, with D perhaps TRBD1 (6 bases). Germline values: CDR1 SGHAT, CDR2 FQNNGV. CDR3 size: 16 residues. Trimming removed 5 bases from V and 5 bases from J, with 21 bases in between. In DNA, the CDR3 is TGTGCCAGCAGCCCCTCACAGGGTGGGGCTGTTTATGGCTACACCTTC. Protein: CASSPSQGGAVYGYTF.

This chain links TRBV11-3 with TRBJ2-1; D call uncertain. The length of the CDR3 is 12 residues. The V end lost 4 bases, the J end lost 9 bases, and 10 bases lay between the germline ends. The V gene's germline CDR1 is SGHNT and CDR2 YENEEA. CDR3 sequence reads: CASSYGSREQFF. The DNA for the CDR3 is TGTGCCAGCAGCTACGGGTCTCGTGAGCAGTTCTTC.

The genes are TRBV4-1 and TRBJ2-6; D perhaps matches TRBD2 (6 bases). The CDR3 has 16 amino acids. V lost 1 base, J lost 0 bases, and 7 bases lay in between. Germline V gene data show CDR1 as MGHRA and CDR2 as YSYEKL. Written as DNA, the CDR3 is TGCGCCAGCAGCCAAGCGGGAGTCTCTGGGGCCAACGTCCTGACTTTC. It codes for CASSQAGVSGANVLTF.

The chain is built from TRBV5-1 and TRBJ2-7; 10 positions agree with TRBD2. Looked up from germline, CDR1 is SGHRS and CDR2 is YFSETQ. CDR3 length: 17 residues. V lost 0 bases and J lost 3; bases outside the gene matches: 9. The DNA for the CDR3 is TGCGCCAGCAGCTTGGCCGAGAGACTAGCGGGCCACTACGAGCAGTACTTC. Encoded protein: CASSLAERLAGHYEQYF.

The chain links TRBV11-2 to TRBJ2-3; maybe TRBD1 (7 bases). This CDR3 has 17 amino acids. Per the germline V gene, CDR1 is SGHAT and CDR2 is FQNNGV. V was trimmed by 6 bases and J by 2 bases, leaving 21 bases between them. CDR3 DNA: TGTGCCAGCAGGACAGGGACTGGACGAATCCCCACAGATACGCAGTATTTT. It is translated as CASRTGTGRIPTDTQYF.

The chain recombines TRBV7-2 with TRBJ2-2, with unresolved D. Per germline, CDR1 SGHTA and CDR2 FQGNSA. V was trimmed by 0 bases and J by 13 bases, leaving 6 bases between them. The length of the CDR3 is 11 residues. The CDR3 coding sequence is TGTGCCAGCAGCTTAGCGGGAACGCTGTTTTTT. Its protein product is CASSLAGTLFF.

This clone occurred once. V is TRBV5-1 and J is TRBJ2-5; 7 bases match TRBD2. This CDR3 has 15 amino acids. V was clipped by 2 bases and J by 2 bases; unmatched bases: 6. Germline lookup yields CDR1 SGHRS and CDR2 YFSETQ. The DNA of the CDR3 is TGCGCCAGCAGCTTCGCGGGAGAAGGGCAAGAGACCCAGTACTTC. Protein: CASSFAGEGQETQYF.

This clone was observed at least ten times. The chain is built from TRBV21-1 and TRBJ1-5; no DNA check was done on the table's D call, TRBD1. TRBV21-1 has pseudogene status. The CDR3 runs 14 residues. CDR3 nucleotides: TGTGCCAGCAGCAAAGGGGGCTTAGGACAGCCCCAGCATTTT. Its protein product is CASSKGGLGQPQHF.

The chain links TRBV18 to TRBJ2-1, with D possibly being TRBD2 (6 bases). Per the germline V gene, CDR1 is KGHSH and CDR2 is LQKENI. Trimming shortened V by 0 bases and J by 7 bases, and 10 bases separated the two germline ends. This CDR3 region has 14 residues. The CDR3 bases are TGTGCCAGCTCACCACCCGGGAGTACAAATGAGCAGTTCTTC. The encoded protein is CASSPPGSTNEQFF.

The chain couples TRBV19 to TRBJ2-7; 9 bases line up with TRBD2. The trim removed 6 bases at V and 2 bases at J, leaving 14 bases unmatched. Germline CDR1 reads LNHDA; CDR2 reads SQIVND (reference sequence). This CDR3 comprises 17 residues. This CDR3 reads CASSPTWGGGDPYEQYF. The DNA for the CDR3 is TGTGCCAGTAGCCCTACTTGGGGCGGGGGGGATCCCTACGAGCAGTACTTC.

V is TRBV23-1 and J is TRBJ2-5; 7 bases align to TRBD1. TRBV23-1 is an ORF for which the function is uncertain. This CDR3 region has 15 residues. With 3 bases clipped from V and 5 bases from J, the junction kept 9 bases outside the gene matches. The CDR3 bases are TGCGCCAGCAGTCAGCTAAGGGGGCAAGAGGAGACCCAGTACTTC. Translating it yields CASSQLRGQEETQYF.

J is TRBJ2-5 and V is TRBV5-6; possibly TRBD1 or TRBD2 for D (5 bases each). Germline V gene sequence: CDR1 SGHDT, CDR2 YYEEEE. This CDR3 contains 15 residues. With 4 bases removed from V and 7 bases from J, the gap between germline ends came to 20 bases. CDR3 nucleotide sequence: TGTGCCAGCAGCCCACCGGGGCAGGGCTCGGGGACCCAGTACTTC. Translated: CASSPPGQGSGTQYF.

J is TRBJ2-7 and V is TRBV25-1; perhaps TRBD1 as D (6 bases). Germline V gene sequence: CDR1 MGHDK, CDR2 SYGVNS. V lost 4 bases and J lost 3, with 13 bases in between. This CDR3 region has 14 residues. CDR3 protein: CASSVTGLNYEQYF. The CDR3 DNA is TGTGCCAGCAGTGTTACAGGGCTCAACTACGAGCAGTACTTC.

This chain connects TRBV6-5 to TRBJ1-3; the D is unclear. Per the germline V gene, CDR1 is MNHEY and CDR2 is SVGAGI. Trimming shortened V by 6 bases and J by 2 bases, and 14 bases separated the two germline ends. The CDR3 has 15 residues. The CDR3 here is CASSPFWETGNTIYF. In nucleotides, the CDR3 is TGTGCCAGCAGCCCGTTCTGGGAAACTGGAAACACCATATATTTT.

The chain has TRBV28 and TRBJ2-5, with 8 bases lining up with TRBD2. This CDR3 is 16 amino acids long. Germline trimming cut 2 bases from V and 5 bases from J; bases unmatched to any gene: 10. Germline V gene data show CDR1 as MDHEN and CDR2 as SYDVKM. The CDR3 nucleotides read TGTGCCAGCAGTTTAGTTGAAGCGGGAGCCATGGAGACCCAGTACTTC. As protein: CASSLVEAGAMETQYF.

V is TRBV25-1 and J is TRBJ2-5; D is unclear. This CDR3 comprises 15 residues. The germline CDR1 and CDR2 sequences are MGHDK and SYGVNS. V was pared by 1 base and J by 2 bases, with 11 bases between. The CDR3 nucleotides are TGTGCCAGCAGTGAATGGGGTGGCAGGCAAGAGACCCAGTACTTC. Translating it yields CASSEWGGRQETQYF. Supplemented by reference TRBV25-1 and TRBJ2-5, the full variable domain reads EADIYQTPRYLVIGTGKKITLECSQTMGHDKMYWYQQDPGMELHLIHYSYGVNSTEKGDLSSESTVSRIRTEHFPLTLESARPSHTSQYLCASSEWGGRQETQYFGPGTRLLVL.

This chain joins TRBV11-3 and TRBJ2-3; weak D call: TRBD1 (6 bases). Germline-derived CDR1 and CDR2 are SGHNT and YENEEA. Trimming took off 5 bases at V and 0 bases at J, with 9 bases between the two ends. The CDR3 consists of 14 residues. The CDR3 spells CASSRDTSTDTQYF. The CDR3 DNA reads as TGTGCCAGCAGCCGGGACACGAGCACAGATACGCAGTATTTT.

The J gene is TRBJ1-2, the V gene TRBV5-1; D is ambiguous. CDR3 length equals 13 residues. CDR1 and CDR2 from the germline V gene are SGHRS and YFSETQ. The V gene lost 1 base and the J gene lost 4 bases, with 8 bases spanning the gap. CDR3 region: CASSLSVAYGYTF. As DNA, the CDR3 is TGCGCCAGCAGCTTGTCGGTGGCCTATGGCTACACCTTC.

V usage is TRBV5-8 and J usage is TRBJ2-5, with a tentative D call TRBD2 (6 bases). Trimming cost V 1 base and J 5 bases, with 12 bases left between them. There are 14 residues in the CDR3. Germline V gene sequence: CDR1 SGHTS, CDR2 YDEGEE. The CDR3, as DNA: TGTGCCAGCAGCTTGATGGGAGGTTCCGAGACCCAGTACTTC. It is translated as CASSLMGGSETQYF.

This clone was observed a handful of times. V gene TRBV10-1 combines with J gene TRBJ2-3, with a weak D call TRBD1 (5 bases). Germline values: CDR1 WNHNN, CDR2 SYGVQD (reference sequence). This CDR3 is built from 13 residues. V was pared by 3 bases and J by 4 bases, with 8 bases between. This CDR3 is CASSERQSDTQYF. The CDR3 DNA is TGCGCCAGCAGTGAAAGACAGTCAGATACGCAGTATTTT.

The chain couples TRBV11-3 to TRBJ2-5, with 7 bases identical to TRBD1. The J call could be wrong; TRBJ2-7 is a better fit for the DNA end. The CDR3 spans 13 residues. The germline V gene has CDR1 SGHNT and CDR2 YENEEA. Here the CDR3 DNA reads TGTGCCAGCAGCCTCCAGGGGGACGGCGAGCAGTACTTC. This gives the protein CASSLQGDGEQYF.

This rearrangement joins TRBV5-1 to TRBJ2-2; D not certain. The CDR3 has 13 residues. Trimming removed 0 bases from V and 4 bases from J, with 4 bases in between. Germline V lookup: CDR1 SGHRS, CDR2 YFSETQ. CDR3 in amino acids: CASSLETTGELFF. The CDR3 DNA follows: TGCGCCAGCAGCTTGGAGACCACCGGGGAGCTGTTTTTT.

This clone has more than one count but fewer than ten. This chain connects TRBV7-9 to TRBJ1-1, with 8 bases aligning to TRBD1. CDR1 is SEHNR and CDR2 is FQNEAQ in the germline V gene (reference sequence). This CDR3 is 14 amino acids long. The J segment lost 5 bases and the V segment lost 5 bases, leaving 7 bases of the junction unmatched. CDR3 sequence (DNA): TGTGCCAGCAGCGAGAGGACAGGGAAGACTGAAGCTTTCTTT. Translating it yields CASSERTGKTEAFF.

This clone came up once. The chain has TRBV10-1 and TRBJ1-1; a possible D gene is TRBD1 (6 bases). The CDR3 is 15 residues long. Trimming stripped 2 bases from V and 0 bases from J, with 10 bases between. Germline CDR1 and CDR2: WNHNN and SYGVQD (reference sequence). This CDR3 is CASSERGDMNTEAFF. CDR3 nucleotide sequence: TGCGCCAGCAGTGAGAGGGGGGATATGAACACTGAAGCTTTCTTT.

This sequence joins TRBV28 and TRBJ1-2; the D is unclear. The CDR3 is 14 residues long. V gave up 8 bases and J gave up 1 base, with 14 bases separating them. Germline V gene sequence: CDR1 MDHEN, CDR2 SYDVKM. CDR3: CASRIFGVNYGYTF. The CDR3 DNA is TGTGCCAGCCGAATCTTCGGGGTTAACTATGGCTACACCTTC.

V gene TRBV18 combines with J gene TRBJ1-5, with D perhaps TRBD1 (5 bases). Germline V gene data show CDR1 as KGHSH and CDR2 as LQKENI. The V and J ends lost 4 bases and 9 bases respectively, with 10 bases between them. This CDR3 spans 12 amino acids. CDR3 in amino acids: CASSQSGTPQHF. The CDR3 DNA is TGTGCCAGCTCACAATCCGGGACGCCCCAGCATTTT.

This clone has only one observation. V and J are TRBV9 and TRBJ2-2, with D possibly being TRBD1 (5 bases). Germline V gene lookup returns CDR1 SGDLS and CDR2 YYNGEE. CDR3 length: 14 amino acids. V lost 4 bases and J 2 bases, leaving 9 bases between the germline ends. The CDR3 region is CASSRQGNTGELFF. The CDR3 nucleotides are TGTGCCAGCAGCCGTCAGGGTAACACCGGGGAGCTGTTTTTT. Variable domain in full (rest from reference TRBV9 and TRBJ2-2): DSGVTQTPKHLITATGQRVTLRCSPRSGDLSVYWYQQSLDQGLQFLIQYYNGEERAKGNILERFSAQQFPDLHSELNLSSLELGDSALYFCASSRQGNTGELFFGEGSRLTVL.

The chain carries TRBV29-1 and TRBJ2-7; the match to TRBD2 covers 9 bases. CDR3 length: 13 amino acids. The ends lost 4 bases at V and 7 bases at J; junction bases unmatched: 8. Germline V gives CDR1 SQVTM, CDR2 ANQGSEA. CDR3 sequence reads: CSVARSGREEQYF. As DNA, the CDR3 is TGCAGCGTTGCCCGTAGCGGGAGAGAGGAGCAGTACTTC.